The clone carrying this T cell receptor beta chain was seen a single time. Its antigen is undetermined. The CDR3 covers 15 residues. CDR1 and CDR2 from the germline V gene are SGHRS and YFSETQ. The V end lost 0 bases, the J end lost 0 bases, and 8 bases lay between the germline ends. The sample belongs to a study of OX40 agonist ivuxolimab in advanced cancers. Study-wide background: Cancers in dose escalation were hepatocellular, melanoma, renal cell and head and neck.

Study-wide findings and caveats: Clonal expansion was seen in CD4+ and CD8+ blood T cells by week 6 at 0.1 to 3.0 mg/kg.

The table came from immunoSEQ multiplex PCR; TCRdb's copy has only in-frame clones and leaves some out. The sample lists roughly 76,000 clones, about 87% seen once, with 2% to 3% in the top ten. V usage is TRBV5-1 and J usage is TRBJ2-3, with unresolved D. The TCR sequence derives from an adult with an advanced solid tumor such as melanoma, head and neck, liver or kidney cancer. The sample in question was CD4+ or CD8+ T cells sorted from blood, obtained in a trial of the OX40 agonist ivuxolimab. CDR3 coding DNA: TGCGCCAGCAGCTTGGCAGAGCGTAGCACAGATACGCAGTATTTT. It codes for CASSLAERSTDTQYF.